A selection of T cell receptor beta chains follows, all from one sample in a study of blood T cell repertoires in COVID-19. Sequencing was performed with immunoSEQ multiplex PCR; in TCRdb, only in-frame clones are kept and a portion is missing. The sample shows about 140,000 clones, roughly 81% of them seen only once. Source material: PBMCs or T cells enriched from blood (not recorded which). These receptors came from a woman between 45 and 60 years old with acute COVID-19. CDR3s leave out the opening cysteine and the closing phenylalanine or tryptophan. Clone size appears in some rows only: once, few, many, or a class for an expanded clone.

CDR3 | J | size | length | V
ATSGRTGGGYGYT | TRBJ1-2 | - | 13 | TRBV24-1
ASSPGTSGSTDTQY | TRBJ2-3 | - | 14 | TRBV18
AISESNTNTGELF | TRBJ2-2 | - | 13 | TRBV10-3
ASSLARQGNEQY | TRBJ2-7 | - | 12 | TRBV5-6
ASSPIRRNEQF | TRBJ2-1 | - | 11 | TRBV7-9
ASSQTGFEKLF | TRBJ1-4 | - | 11 | TRBV4-1
ASSLGVGRGEMGYT | TRBJ1-2 | - | 14 | TRBV7-9
ATSTDRGNQPQH | TRBJ1-5 | - | 12 | TRBV15
ASSLDGQARAEQY | TRBJ2-7 | - | 13 | TRBV5-1
ASSQESGVGGYT | TRBJ1-2 | - | 12 | TRBV4-1
ASSSGLAGGPAEQY | TRBJ2-7 | once | 14 | TRBV7-2
ASSSGTSGSREQY | TRBJ2-7 | once | 13 | TRBV7-2
ASSSSDREHQPQH | TRBJ1-5 | - | 13 | TRBV6-5
AISESKAGLTVNEQF | TRBJ2-1 | - | 15 | TRBV10-3
ASAYDDQGVAYEQY | TRBJ2-7 | - | 14 | TRBV19
ASSLAGAGGSNTQY | TRBJ2-3 | - | 14 | TRBV5-4
ASRAGLQETQY | TRBJ2-5 | - | 11 | TRBV5-1
ASSTRSGAGEKLF | TRBJ1-4 | - | 13 | TRBV7-2